Listed below are T cell receptor beta chains from one sample, sequenced in a study of siplizumab effects on memory and regulatory T cells. TCRdb's table, derived via immunoSEQ multiplex PCR, lists solely in-frame clones and lacks some. The data contain some 100,000 clones, roughly 94% of them singletons. Sequences were obtained from non-Treg CD4+ T cells sorted from blood. The receptor source for this set is a human donor in good health. Both conserved end residues are part of each CDR3. A D gene is named only where the DNA matches it firmly. Not every row has a clone size; where given, it reads once, few, many or a size class.

v_call,d_call,clone_size,j_call,cdr3_aa,cdr3_nt
TRBV19,.,once,TRBJ2-2,CASRGSGRANTGELFF,TGTGCCAGTAGAGGTTCGGGCCGCGCGAACACCGGGGAGCTGTTTTTT
TRBV6-1,TRBD1,.,TRBJ2-1,CASRAGGPSYNEQFF,TGTGCCAGCAGGGCAGGGGGCCCGTCCTACAATGAGCAGTTCTTC
TRBV19,.,.,TRBJ2-2,CATGALATGELFF,TGTGCCACGGGCGCTCTAGCGACCGGGGAGCTGTTTTTT
TRBV19,TRBD2,.,TRBJ2-1,CASSIGRWLAGDNEQFF,TGTGCCAGTAGTATAGGCCGGTGGCTAGCGGGAGACAATGAGCAGTTCTTC
TRBV9,.,.,TRBJ1-1,CASSVVAGNTEAFF,TGTGCCAGCAGCGTAGTCGCGGGGAACACTGAAGCTTTCTTT
TRBV5-1,.,.,TRBJ2-2,CASSSGHPTGELFF,TGCGCCAGCAGCTCCGGACACCCCACCGGGGAGCTGTTTTTT
TRBV28,.,.,TRBJ2-7,CASSLVLGPSSYEQYF,TGTGCCAGCAGTCTCGTGCTCGGCCCTTCCTCCTACGAGCAGTACTTC
TRBV6-1,TRBD1,.,TRBJ2-3,CASSGVTGGTDTQYF,TGTGCCAGCAGTGGGGTGACAGGGGGCACAGATACGCAGTATTTT
TRBV2,.,.,TRBJ2-1,CASSERVINEQFF,TGTGCCAGCAGTGAAAGGGTCATTAATGAGCAGTTCTTC
TRBV5-5,.,.,TRBJ1-5,CASSLWSGGLQPQHF,TGTGCCAGCAGCCTATGGAGCGGGGGGTTACAGCCCCAGCATTTT
TRBV28,TRBD1,.,TRBJ2-7,CASSPTGFPYEQYF,TGTGCCAGCAGCCCGACAGGGTTCCCCTACGAGCAGTACTTC
TRBV6-1,TRBD1,once,TRBJ1-5,CASSEMRVLGTEISPQHF,TGTGCCAGCAGTGAAATGAGGGTGTTGGGGACAGAGATATCGCCCCAGCATTTT
TRBV19,TRBD2,.,TRBJ2-5,CASSMGTIQETQYF,TGTGCCAGTAGTATGGGGACTATCCAAGAGACCCAGTACTTC
TRBV28,TRBD2,.,TRBJ2-7,CASSSTSGRAPYEQYF,TGTGCCAGCAGTTCGACTAGCGGGAGGGCCCCCTACGAGCAGTACTTC
TRBV28,TRBD2,.,TRBJ2-2,CAIRTSGRARELFF,TGTGCCATCAGGACTAGCGGGAGGGCCCGGGAGCTGTTTTTT
TRBV6-5,TRBD1,.,TRBJ2-3,CASSWDRGADTQYF,TGTGCCAGCAGTTGGGACAGGGGGGCAGATACGCAGTATTTT
TRBV19,TRBD2,.,TRBJ2-1,CASMRHSGRTYNEQFF,TGTGCCAGTATGAGGCATAGCGGGAGGACCTACAATGAGCAGTTCTTC
TRBV6-5,.,.,TRBJ2-7,CASTYGYEQYF,TGTGCCAGCACCTACGGGTACGAGCAGTACTTC
TRBV28,.,.,TRBJ1-2,CASNTGLAIYGYTF,TGTGCCAGTAATACAGGGCTCGCGATCTACGGCTACACCTTC
TRBV18,TRBD1,.,TRBJ1-5,CASSGGTGPNQPQHF,TGTGCCAGCTCGGGGGGGACAGGGCCCAATCAGCCCCAGCATTTT
TRBV19,TRBD1,once,TRBJ2-2,CASGGRGRNTGELFF,TGTGCCAGTGGGGGTAGGGGGCGTAACACCGGGGAGCTGTTTTTT
TRBV6-1,.,.,TRBJ1-2,CASSPSTYGYTF,TGTGCCAGCAGTCCCAGTACCTATGGCTACACCTTC
TRBV5-1,TRBD1,.,TRBJ2-1,CASSGTGTFYNEQFF,TGCGCCAGCAGCGGGACAGGGACCTTTTACAATGAGCAGTTCTTC
TRBV6-1,TRBD1,.,TRBJ1-3,CASRPQGATGNTIYF,TGTGCCAGCAGACCTCAGGGGGCTACTGGAAACACCATATATTTT
TRBV2,.,.,TRBJ2-3,CASRPRPITDTQYF,TGTGCCAGCCGTCCAAGGCCAATCACAGATACGCAGTATTTT
TRBV6-5,.,.,TRBJ2-4,CASSYSGGAKNIQYF,TGTGCCAGCAGTTACTCTGGGGGAGCCAAAAACATTCAGTACTTC
TRBV28,TRBD2,.,TRBJ2-7,CASSSLGGLAGLDYPYEQYF,TGTGCCAGCAGTTCCCTGGGTGGACTAGCGGGGCTCGATTACCCCTACGAGCAGTACTTC
TRBV14,.,.,TRBJ2-7,CASSQRTGRGNEQYF,TGTGCCAGCAGCCAGCGTACAGGGCGCGGGAACGAGCAGTACTTC
TRBV18,.,once,TRBJ2-4,CASSPWGALLAKNIQYF,TGTGCCAGCTCACCGTGGGGGGCGTTACTAGCCAAAAACATTCAGTACTTC
TRBV6-4,TRBD2,few,TRBJ2-1,CASSDSTSGSNEQFF,TGTGCCAGCAGTGACTCGACTAGCGGGAGCAATGAGCAGTTCTTC
TRBV28,.,.,TRBJ2-7,CASSWGLSGEQYF,TGTGCCAGCAGTTGGGGGTTGTCCGGAGAGCAGTACTTC
TRBV18,TRBD1,.,TRBJ1-3,CASSRRGGSSGNTIYF,TGTGCCAGCTCACGGCGAGGGGGCTCCTCTGGAAACACCATATATTTT
TRBV10-3,.,.,TRBJ1-2,CAISVQGNYGYTF,TGTGCCATCAGTGTGCAGGGGAACTATGGCTACACCTTC
TRBV28,TRBD2,.,TRBJ2-7,CASNRLAPTYEQYF,TGTGCCAGCAATAGACTAGCGCCGACCTACGAGCAGTACTTC
TRBV5-1,.,.,TRBJ2-7,CASSSTDSYEQYF,TGCGCCAGCAGCTCGACAGACTCCTACGAGCAGTACTTC
TRBV27,TRBD1,once,TRBJ2-7,CASRRQGRVTYEQYF,TGTGCCAGCAGGAGACAGGGCCGGGTGACCTACGAGCAGTACTTC
TRBV19,.,.,TRBJ1-5,CASRMVGPPNNQPQHF,TGTGCCAGTAGGATGGTGGGGCCCCCTAATAATCAGCCCCAGCATTTT
TRBV7-2,.,.,TRBJ1-2,CASSLSDTSYGYTF,TGTGCCAGCAGCCTAAGTGACACGTCCTATGGCTACACCTTC
TRBV9,TRBD1,.,TRBJ2-1,CASSLGTGEGYNEQFF,TGTGCCAGCAGCTTAGGGACAGGGGAGGGCTACAATGAGCAGTTCTTC
TRBV6-6,.,once,TRBJ2-2,CASSYGGVTGELFF,TGTGCCAGCAGTTATGGGGGTGTCACCGGGGAGCTGTTTTTT
TRBV7-9,TRBD2,.,TRBJ2-7,CASSLRHLQAGPQEKQYF,TGTGCCAGCAGCCTCCGTCACCTTCAAGCGGGACCCCAAGAGAAGCAGTACTTC
TRBV28,.,.,TRBJ2-7,CASSSAPGHYEQYF,TGTGCCAGCAGTTCGGCCCCGGGACACTACGAGCAGTACTTC